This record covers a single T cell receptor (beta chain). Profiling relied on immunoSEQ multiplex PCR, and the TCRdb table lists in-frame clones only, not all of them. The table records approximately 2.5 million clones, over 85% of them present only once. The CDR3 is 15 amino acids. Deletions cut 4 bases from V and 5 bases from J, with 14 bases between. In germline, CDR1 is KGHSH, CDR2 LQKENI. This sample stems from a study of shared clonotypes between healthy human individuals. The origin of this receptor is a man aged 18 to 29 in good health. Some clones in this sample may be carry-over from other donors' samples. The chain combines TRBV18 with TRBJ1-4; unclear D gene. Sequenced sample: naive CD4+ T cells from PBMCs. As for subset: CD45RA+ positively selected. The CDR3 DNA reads TGTGCCAGCTCACATGGCCCGTTAACAAATGAAAAACTGTTTTTT. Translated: CASSHGPLTNEKLFF.